This is a list of T cell receptor beta chains from one sample in a study of long-term antiretroviral therapy in people with HIV. Sequenced by immunoSEQ multiplex PCR; TCRdb stores in-frame clones only, minus some. The sample lists tens of thousands of clones; roughly four fifths were seen once. Sequences were derived from unsorted PBMCs, sampled 1 year after starting antiretroviral therapy. These receptors were collected from a man between 18 and 35 years old with HIV. The CDR3 runs from the conserved cysteine through the conserved F or W. D genes are given only for firm matches. Only some rows state a clone size, as once, few, many or a class for expanded clones.

>TRBD1|TRBV10-2|-|TRBJ2-1
TGCGCCAGCAGGCCGGGACAGGGGTTAAATGAGCAGTTCTTC
CASRPGQGLNEQFF
>-|TRBV19|-|TRBJ1-1
TGTGCCAGTAGTAGACAGAACACTGAAGCTTTCTTT
CASSRQNTEAFF
>-|TRBV4-1|-|TRBJ2-7
TGCGCCAGCAGCCAAGCCGGGACGGACTACCAGTACGAGCAGTACTTC
CASSQAGTDYQYEQYF
>TRBD1|TRBV5-6|-|TRBJ2-7
TGTGCCAGCAGCCTGGGTGACAGGGCCTCCGAGCAGTACTTC
CASSLGDRASEQYF
>-|TRBV27|-|TRBJ1-5
TGTGCCAGCAGTTCTACAGGGAGCAATCAGCCCCAGCATTTT
CASSSTGSNQPQHF
>-|TRBV19|-|TRBJ1-4
TGTGCCATTTCCTCAAATGAAAAACTGTTTTTT
CAISSNEKLFF
>-|TRBV18|-|TRBJ2-5
TGTGCCAGCTCACCATTTGAAGGGGCCTGGGGGACCCAGTACTTC
CASSPFEGAWGTQYF
>TRBD2|TRBV5-6|-|TRBJ2-7
TGTGCCAGCAGCCCTTACACCAGCGGGAGGTCCTACGAGCAGTACTTC
CASSPYTSGRSYEQYF
>-|TRBV2|-|TRBJ2-7
TGTGCCAGCAACGCGGAGGGTTGGTGGCAGTACTTC
CASNAEGWWQYF
>-|TRBV7-2|-|TRBJ1-1
TGTGCCAGCAGCTTGGCGGCAGGGGTATTGAACACTGAAGCTTTCTTT
CASSLAAGVLNTEAFF
>-|TRBV27|-|TRBJ2-1
TGTGCCAGCAGTTTTGGAACTAACAATGAGCAGTTCTTC
CASSFGTNNEQFF
>TRBD1|TRBV19|few|TRBJ2-7
TGTGCCAGTAGTACAGGGACAGGGGTCTACGAGCAGTACTTC
CASSTGTGVYEQYF
>-|TRBV7-9|few|TRBJ1-2
TGTGCCAGCAGCTTATACAGGGAAATGGGCTATGGCTACACCTTC
CASSLYREMGYGYTF
>TRBD1|TRBV10-3|-|TRBJ1-3
TGTGCCGGAGGGGTGACAGGGGCTGGAAACACCATATATTTT
CAGGVTGAGNTIYF
>-|TRBV29-1|-|TRBJ2-7
TGCAGCGTTGCCGATTACTACAGGCTTGGGGGCGAGCAGTACTTC
CSVADYYRLGGEQYF
>-|TRBV7-9|-|TRBJ2-7
TGTGCCAGCAGCTTAGAACAGTACGAGCAGTACTTC
CASSLEQYEQYF
>-|TRBV18|-|TRBJ1-3
TGTGCCAGCTCACCAGAGGCAGGGGTGGCTGGAAACACCATATATTTT
CASSPEAGVAGNTIYF
>-|TRBV19|-|TRBJ1-1
TGTGCCAGTAGTGTTTCAGGGGAAAACACTGAAGCTTTCTTT
CASSVSGENTEAFF
>-|TRBV10-3|-|TRBJ1-4
TGTGCCATCAGAGACAGTCTTAATGAAAAACTGTTTTTT
CAIRDSLNEKLFF
>-|TRBV28|once|TRBJ2-7
TGTGCCAGCAGTTTATGGGGCGGTGAGCAGTACTTC
CASSLWGGEQYF
>-|TRBV13|-|TRBJ1-6
TGTGCCAGCAGCGGAGGCCCATCGGGAGCCCTCCACTTT
CASSGGPSGALHF
>TRBD1|TRBV6-5|-|TRBJ1-2
TGTGCCAGCAGTTACTCGAAGACAGGGGCCTATGGCTACACCTTC
CASSYSKTGAYGYTF